The 16 T cell receptor beta chains given below trace back to one sample, sequenced in a study of blood T cell repertoires in COVID-19. The protocol was immunoSEQ multiplex PCR, while the TCRdb copy is restricted to in-frame clones and leaves out a portion. This table holds around 87,000 clones, roughly 85% found once. The sequencing input was peripheral blood. The receptors originated from a human donor in a cohort sampled during active COVID-19.

DNA of the CDR3: TGTGCCAGTAGCGATGGACAGGGCGGCAATCAGCCCCAGCATTTT. Translating it yields CASSDGQGGNQPQHF. This sequence joins TRBV19 and TRBJ1-5; 8 bases line up with TRBD1. This CDR3 contains 15 residues. The V gene's germline CDR1 is LNHDA and CDR2 SQIVND (reference sequence). The V segment lost 6 bases and the J segment 2 bases; nucleotides outside the gene matches: 6.

This chain links TRBV12-5 with TRBJ2-7; a possible D gene is TRBD2 (6 bases). Per the germline V gene, CDR1 is LGHNT and CDR2 is FRNRAP. There are 13 residues in the CDR3. The CDR3 DNA sequence: TGTGCCAGAGCTTTACGGGGGACCTACGAGCAGTACTTC. This encodes CARALRGTYEQYF. Looking up the rest from reference TRBV12-5 and TRBJ2-7 gives the full variable domain: DARVTQTPRHKVTEMGQEVTMRCQPILGHNTVFWYRQTMMQGLELLAYFRNRAPLDDSGMPKDRFSAEMPDATLATLKIQPSEPRDSAVYFCARALRGTYEQYFGPGTRLTVT.

The chain employs TRBV10-1 and TRBJ1-1; D is possibly TRBD1 (6 bases). V lost 6 bases and J lost 2, with 10 bases in between. Germline V gives CDR1 WNHNN, CDR2 SYGVQD (reference sequence). The CDR3 loop spans 13 amino acids. The CDR3 spells CASSGQINTEAFF. The CDR3, as DNA: TGCGCCAGCAGCGGACAGATAAACACTGAAGCTTTCTTT.

The genes are TRBV6-4 and TRBJ2-1; 12 bases align to TRBD2. Trimming cost V 6 bases and J 8 bases; bases outside gene matches: 5. The CDR3 covers 14 residues. Germline values: CDR1 MRHNA, CDR2 SNTAGT. The CDR3 sequence is CASSPSGGAHEQFF. The CDR3 nucleotides are TGTGCCAGCAGCCCTAGCGGGGGGGCCCATGAGCAGTTCTTC.

Concerning this clone: The same CDR3 is also encoded by other DNA sequences in this sample. The chain recombines TRBV28 with TRBJ1-6; 8 bases map to TRBD1. The V segment lost 6 bases and the J segment 5 bases; nucleotides outside the gene matches: 3. This CDR3 spans 14 amino acids. Germline loops: CDR1 MDHEN, CDR2 SYDVKM. DNA of the CDR3: TGTGCCAGCAGCGGACAGGGAAATAATTCACCCCTCCACTTT. The encoded protein is CASSGQGNNSPLHF.

The CDR3 reads CATSREGWRMNTDTQYF. Here the CDR3 DNA reads TGTGCCACCAGCAGAGAAGGTTGGCGGATGAACACAGATACGCAGTATTTT. The V and J genes are TRBV15 and TRBJ2-3; unclear D gene. Deletions cut 0 bases from V and 2 bases from J, with 15 bases between. The germline CDR1 and CDR2 sequences are LNHNV and YYDKDF (reference sequence). The CDR3 consists of 17 residues. Full variable domain (missing parts from reference TRBV15 and TRBJ2-3): DAMVIQNPRYQVTQFGKPVTLSCSQTLNHNVMYWYQQKSSQAPKLLFHYYDKDFNNEADTPDNFQSRRPNTSFCFLDIRSPGLGDTAMYLCATSREGWRMNTDTQYFGPGTRLTVL.

The CDR3 region is CASSLRVGNYGYTF. The CDR3 coding sequence is TGTGCCAGCAGTCTCAGGGTCGGTAACTATGGCTACACCTTC. The rearrangement joins TRBV6-5 to TRBJ1-2; maybe TRBD1 (5 bases). The CDR3 length is 14 residues. The germline V gene encodes CDR1 MNHEY and CDR2 SVGAGI. Deletions cut 5 bases from V and 1 base from J, with 11 bases between.

This sequence joins TRBV2 and TRBJ2-2; perhaps TRBD1 as D (5 bases). This CDR3 contains 14 residues. Germline assignment: CDR1 SNHLY and CDR2 FYNNEI. The V end lost 2 bases, the J end lost 7 bases, and 11 bases lay between the germline ends. In DNA form, the CDR3 reads TGTGCCAGCAGTGAAAGCCCAGGGATCGGGGAGCTGTTTTTT. Translating gives CASSESPGIGELFF.

The V call is TRBV28, the J call TRBJ2-2, with a tentative D call TRBD1 (6 bases). Looked up from germline, CDR1 is MDHEN and CDR2 is SYDVKM. V lost 3 bases and J lost 1, with 9 bases in between. The CDR3 covers 15 residues. CDR3 bases: TGTGCCAGCAGTTTTAGGGGGAAGAACACCGGGGAGCTGTTTTTT. Translated: CASSFRGKNTGELFF.

The DNA of the CDR3 is TGTGCCAGCAGTTACGGGGGACTCATTATGTCTGAAGCTTTCTTT. Translated, it gives CASSYGGLIMSEAFF. The chain joins TRBV6-5 to TRBJ1-1; D is perhaps TRBD1 (5 bases). Between the trimmed V and J ends, which lost 2 bases and 6 bases, there was a span of 16 bases. The length of the CDR3 is 15 residues. Germline assignment: CDR1 MNHEY and CDR2 SVGAGI.

This clone occurred a few times. The V and J genes are TRBV5-4 and TRBJ2-5; weak D call: TRBD1 (6 bases). The CDR3 has 14 amino acids. CDR1 and CDR2 (germline): SGHNT, YYREEE (reference sequence). With 3 bases removed from V and 4 bases from J, the gap between germline ends came to 13 bases. This CDR3 is CASSSTGLGETQYF. The CDR3 bases are TGTGCCAGCAGCTCCACAGGGTTGGGAGAGACCCAGTACTTC.

The chain recombines TRBV19 with TRBJ2-1, with D maybe TRBD2 (7 bases). CDR1 and CDR2 from the germline V gene are LNHDA and SQIVND (reference sequence). The CDR3 is made up of 17 amino acids. Trimming took off 4 bases at V and 10 bases at J, with 26 bases between the two ends. CDR3 nucleotide sequence: TGTGCCAGTAGTAGAAAGGGGACGGGGGGCTCCGTTGGGGAGCAGTTCTTC. This codes for CASSRKGTGGSVGEQFF.

The chain recombines TRBV18 with TRBJ2-6; 7 nucleotides align to TRBD2. The V and J ends lost 3 bases and 2 bases, in that order; junction bases with no gene match: 4. The CDR3 is 16 residues long. Germline loops: CDR1 KGHSH, CDR2 LQKENI. The CDR3 DNA sequence: TGTGCCAGCTCACCGCGGGAGCTTACTGGGGCCAACGTCCTGACTTTC. As protein: CASSPRELTGANVLTF.

This chain links TRBV9 with TRBJ2-1; TRBD2 matches 11 bases. Germline CDR1 is SGDLS and CDR2 is YYNGEE. CDR3 size: 14 residues. After removal of 4 bases from V and 13 bases from J, the junction contained 10 bases not matched to a gene. The CDR3 nucleotides are TGTGCCAGCAGCTCAGGCCAGACTAGCGGGGACCAGTTCTTC. This translates into CASSSGQTSGDQFF.

This chain connects TRBV19 to TRBJ2-3, with 12 bases fitting TRBD2. The V segment lost 5 bases and the J segment 6 bases; nucleotides outside the gene matches: 6. Germline assignment: CDR1 LNHDA and CDR2 SQIVND (reference sequence). The CDR3 is 15 amino acids. The CDR3: CASSLRTSGADTQYF. The CDR3 nucleotides read TGTGCCAGTAGTCTCCGGACTAGCGGGGCGGATACGCAGTATTTT.

The J gene is TRBJ1-2, the V gene TRBV12-3 or TRBV12-4, with 9 nucleotides matching TRBD1. This CDR3 has 13 residues. V lost 6 bases to trimming and J lost 6 bases; unmatched junction nucleotides: 5. The CDR3: CASRRTGDHGYTF. For the CDR3, the DNA is TGTGCCAGCAGGCGGACAGGGGATCATGGCTACACCTTC.